A single TCR beta chain is shown here with its context. Per the authors' pipeline: Amplifying reference gene primers gave estimates of nucleated cell counts. Some clones are missing from TCRdb's copy, which holds only in-frame ones; the method was immunoSEQ multiplex PCR. The V and J calls and clone size come from that table; D and trimming were worked out from the DNA. The sample contains about 190,000 clones, roughly nine tenths of which appear only once. This record comes from a study of blood T cell repertoires in COVID-19. Study as a whole: Collection of acute and convalescent COVID-19 samples took place in the United States, Italy and Spain. T cells, B-cell-depleted T cells, or PBMCs provided the cDNA or gDNA that served as material.

The CDR3 runs 15 residues. Losses at the gene ends were 3 bases for V and 4 bases for J; bases not matched to a gene: 3. From germline, CDR1 is MDHEN and CDR2 SYDVKM. The rearrangement links TRBV28 to TRBJ2-3; 11 nucleotides align to TRBD2. The TCR comes from a young man with acute or convalescent COVID-19. Source material: peripheral blood. CDR3 protein: CASSFYSGGADTQYF. CDR3 DNA: TGTGCCAGCAGTTTCTATAGCGGGGGGGCAGATACGCAGTATTTT.